Presented here are 28 T cell receptor beta chains from one specimen sequenced in a study of T-cell reconstitution after alpha-beta-depleted transplantation in children. TCRbeta library preparation incorporated unique molecular identifiers. TCRdb independently ran MiXCR on the PCR reads; one entry per CDR3 protein. This table has under 140,000 distinct CDR3 sequences, around 10% appearing once. The sequences come from PBMCs from the stem cell graft donor, collected from the stem cell graft. These TCRs come from a human donor who donated a stem cell graft to a child with acute lymphoblastic leukemia.

In this sample, this clonotype turned up many times. The chain carries TRBV20-1 and TRBJ2-7; 8 positions match TRBD1. This CDR3 contains 15 residues. Germline V gene lookup returns CDR1 DFQATT and CDR2 SNEGSKA (reference sequence). V shed 1 base and J 4 bases; nucleotides not matched to a gene: 9. The CDR3 nucleotides are TGCAGTGCTAGAGGGGCAGGGGGCTTCTCATACGAGCAGTACTTC. It translates to CSARGAGGFSYEQYF.

This clonotype was detected many times. The V and J genes are TRBV7-2 and TRBJ2-1; 11 nucleotides line up with TRBD2. Germline V gene sequence: CDR1 SGHTA, CDR2 FQGNSA. This CDR3 has 17 residues. Trimming took 3 bases from V and 0 from J; bases not matched to a gene: 4. CDR3 nucleotide sequence: TGTGCCAGCAGCTTCGGTAGCGGGAGGGTCTCCTACAATGAGCAGTTCTTC. Its translation is CASSFGSGRVSYNEQFF.

The table lists this clonotype with many counts. The chain links TRBV3-1 to TRBJ2-5, with TRBD1 identical over 8 bases. The CDR3 consists of 15 residues. The germline gives CDR1 LGHDT, CDR2 YNNKEL (reference sequence). The trim removed 4 bases at V and 1 base at J, leaving 5 bases unmatched. CDR3 coding DNA: TGTGCCAGCAGCCGCAGGACAGGGACCCAAGAGACCCAGTACTTC. It yields the protein CASSRRTGTQETQYF.

This clonotype appeared many times. This chain joins TRBV5-1 and TRBJ2-1; D is ambiguous. The CDR3 is 14 amino acids. V lost 6 bases and J 6 bases, leaving 16 bases between the germline ends. Germline CDR1 and CDR2: SGHRS and YFSETQ. CDR3 residues: CASTPLVPINEQFF. The DNA for the CDR3 is TGCGCCAGCACCCCGTTGGTTCCTATCAATGAGCAGTTCTTC.

The V gene is TRBV30, the J gene TRBJ2-7; D call uncertain. V lost 2 bases and J lost 6, with 11 bases in between. Germline values: CDR1 GTSNPN, CDR2 SVGIG (reference sequence). The CDR3 spans 12 residues. CDR3 protein: CAWSRASGEQYF. The CDR3 nucleotides are TGTGCCTGGAGTCGGGCCTCGGGCGAGCAGTACTTC.

This clonotype has at least ten counts. The chain couples TRBV11-2 to TRBJ2-1; 10 nucleotides align to TRBD2. V lost 1 base and J lost 10; bases outside the gene matches: 7. The length of the CDR3 is 15 residues. CDR1 SGHAT and CDR2 FQNNGV come from the germline V gene. CDR3 DNA: TGTGCCAGCAGCTTAGGGCTAGCGGGAGTGTACGAGCAGTTCTTC. Protein product: CASSLGLAGVYEQFF.

At least ten counts were recorded for this clonotype. J is TRBJ2-2 and V is TRBV7-2; TRBD2 might be the D (5 bases). Trimming removed 1 base from V and 3 bases from J, with 15 bases in between. CDR1 is SGHTA, CDR2 FQGNSA, per germline. The CDR3 has 17 residues. CDR3 in DNA: TGTGCCAGCAGCTTAGGAGGTGCCCGGAGGCACACCGGGGAGCTGTTTTTT. It translates to CASSLGGARRHTGELFF.

Ten or more counts support this clonotype. The chain has TRBV5-1 and TRBJ2-2; 10 bases agree with TRBD1. The V and J ends lost 3 bases and 4 bases, in that order; junction bases with no gene match: 9. Looked up from germline, CDR1 is SGHRS and CDR2 is YFSETQ. CDR3 length: 17 amino acids. In nucleotides, the CDR3 is TGCGCCAGCAGCTCCCGGAGGACAGGGGGAGTCACCGGGGAGCTGTTTTTT. Protein sequence: CASSSRRTGGVTGELFF.

This clonotype was picked up many times. CDR3 DNA sequence: TGTGCCAGCAGCCCCAGAGGAGGCAGGGGAAGGATTTTTGCTTCACCCCTCCACTTT. This gives the protein CASSPRGGRGRIFASPLHF. The chain joins TRBV11-2 to TRBJ1-6; maybe TRBD1 (6 bases). Germline loops: CDR1 SGHAT, CDR2 FQNNGV. The CDR3 spans 19 residues. Trimming removed 5 bases at V and 9 bases at J, with 29 bases between.

This clonotype was seen a few times. The CDR3 DNA reads TGTGCCAGCAGTGAAGCGCTAAAGGGAACCGGGGAGCTGTTTTTT. Translating gives CASSEALKGTGELFF. The chain employs TRBV2 and TRBJ2-2; no reliable D call. The CDR3 sequence is 15 residues long. V was trimmed by 0 bases and J by 5 bases, leaving 10 bases between them. In germline, CDR1 is SNHLY, CDR2 FYNNEI. The full variable domain, its missing parts supplied by reference TRBV2 and TRBJ2-2, is EPEVTQTPSHQVTQMGQEVILRCVPISNHLYFYWYRQILGQKVEFLVSFYNNEISEKSEIFDDQFSVERPDGSNFTLKIRSTKLEDSAMYFCASSEALKGTGELFFGEGSRLTVL.

This clonotype was detected many times. CDR3 nucleotide sequence: TGTGCCAGCAACCAGGGGGTCTCCACTGAAGCTTTCTTT. Translation: CASNQGVSTEAFF. This chain joins TRBV12-3 or TRBV12-4 and TRBJ1-1; the match to TRBD1 covers 7 bases. The CDR3 contains 13 residues. The V segment lost 7 bases and the J segment 4 bases; nucleotides outside the gene matches: 6.

This clonotype was counted many times. The genes are TRBV7-9 and TRBJ2-2; the D call may be TRBD1 or TRBD2 (5 bases each). The CDR3 sequence is 12 residues long. The germline V gene has CDR1 SEHNR and CDR2 FQNEAQ (reference sequence). Deletions cut 5 bases from V and 6 bases from J, with 7 bases between. The CDR3 coding sequence is TGTGCCAGCAGCGGGGGAGCCGGGGAGCTGTTTTTT. Protein product: CASSGGAGELFF.

The table lists this clonotype with many counts. The genes are TRBV12-3 or TRBV12-4 and TRBJ2-7; D unresolved. Trimming pared 6 bases from V and 1 base from J, leaving 16 bases between. The CDR3 covers 15 residues. CDR3: CASSRAPSGSYEQYF. CDR3 coding DNA: TGTGCCAGCAGCCGGGCCCCATCTGGTTCCTACGAGCAGTACTTC.

This clonotype was found many times. The rearrangement links TRBV12-3 or TRBV12-4 to TRBJ1-6; D not certain. Trimming took off 6 bases at V and 5 bases at J, with 23 bases between the two ends. The CDR3 runs to 18 residues. CDR3 sequence reads: CASSIIPLGSKDNSPLHF. The CDR3 DNA reads as TGTGCCAGCAGCATTATCCCCTTGGGGTCCAAGGATAATTCACCCCTCCACTTT.

J is TRBJ2-7 and V is TRBV6-1, with 10 nucleotides matching TRBD1. The CDR3 is 15 amino acids. V was clipped by 6 bases and J by 6 bases; unmatched bases: 11. Looked up from germline, CDR1 is MNHNS and CDR2 is SASEGT. Written as DNA, the CDR3 is TGTGCCAGCAGCGCCGGCCGGGACAGGGGAGGCGAGCAGTACTTC. Translating it yields CASSAGRDRGGEQYF.

This clonotype has at least ten counts. The gene calls are TRBV16 and TRBJ1-4; D gene unclear. The CDR3 covers 15 residues. V was trimmed by 4 bases and J by 3 bases, leaving 12 bases between them. Germline V gene lookup returns CDR1 KGHSY and CDR2 FQNENV. The CDR3 here is CASSLRQLPNEKLFF. CDR3 nucleotides: TGTGCCAGCAGCCTCCGGCAGCTCCCTAATGAAAAACTGTTTTTT.

The chain carries TRBV7-3 and TRBJ2-1, with D uncertain. The germline CDR1 and CDR2 sequences are SGHTA and FQGTGA. CDR3 size: 13 residues. The V end was cut by 6 bases, the J end by 3 bases, with 9 bases between. The CDR3 loop is CASSPDLYNEQFF. CDR3 nucleotide sequence: TGTGCCAGCAGTCCCGACCTCTACAATGAGCAGTTCTTC. Supplemented by reference TRBV7-3 and TRBJ2-1, the full variable domain reads GAGVSQTPSNKVTEKGKYVELRCDPISGHTALYWYRQSLGQGPEFLIYFQGTGAADDSGLPNDRFFAVRPEGSVSTLKIQRTERGDSAVYLCASSPDLYNEQFFGPGTRLTVL.

As for this clonotype: Being one base from a much bigger clone, this may be a read error. The chain is built from TRBV7-9 and TRBJ2-4; tentative D call: TRBD2 (5 bases). In germline, CDR1 is SEHNR, CDR2 FQNEAQ (reference sequence). The CDR3 totals 15 residues. CDR3 nucleotide sequence: TGTGCCAGCAGCTTATTAGCGACCCCCAAAAACAGTCAGTACTTC. Translating it yields CASSLLATPKNSQYF. The entire variable domain, with the rest obtained from reference TRBV7-9 and TRBJ2-4, is as follows: DTGVSQNPRHKITKRGQNVTFRCDPISEHNRLYWYRQTLGQGPEFLTYFQNEAQLEKSRLLSDRFSAERPKGSFSTLEIQRTEQGDSAMYLCASSLLATPKNSQYFGAGTRLSVL.

This clonotype has at least ten counts. The chain has TRBV2 and TRBJ2-7; TRBD1 aligns across 8 bases. Germline CDR1 is SNHLY and CDR2 is FYNNEI. This CDR3 has 15 residues. Trimming removed 3 bases from V and 0 bases from J; junction bases left unmatched: 4. CDR3 sequence reads: CASSEGQGASYEQYF. CDR3 sequence (DNA): TGTGCCAGCAGTGAGGGGCAGGGGGCCTCCTACGAGCAGTACTTC. Together with reference TRBV2 and TRBJ2-7, the CDR3 gives the full variable domain: EPEVTQTPSHQVTQMGQEVILRCVPISNHLYFYWYRQILGQKVEFLVSFYNNEISEKSEIFDDQFSVERPDGSNFTLKIRSTKLEDSAMYFCASSEGQGASYEQYFGPGTRLTVT.

J is TRBJ2-7 and V is TRBV27; 13 bases match TRBD2. Trimming took 5 bases from V and 6 from J; bases not matched to a gene: 4. The length of the CDR3 is 14 residues. The germline V gene encodes CDR1 MNHEY and CDR2 SMNVEV (reference sequence). The CDR3 loop is CASSPLAGGPEQYF. The CDR3, as DNA: TGTGCCAGCAGTCCACTAGCGGGGGGGCCCGAGCAGTACTTC.

This clonotype was found many times. The chain joins TRBV4-3 to TRBJ2-7; D gene unclear. V gave up 0 bases and J gave up 0 bases, with 12 bases separating them. The CDR3 covers 16 residues. Germline V lookup: CDR1 LGHNA, CDR2 YSLEER. The DNA of the CDR3 is TGCGCCAGCAGCCAAGACGGCAGTCTTTCCTCCTACGAGCAGTACTTC. It yields the protein CASSQDGSLSSYEQYF.

This clonotype appeared a few times. V usage is TRBV20-1 and J usage is TRBJ1-2; 11 bases fit TRBD1. The CDR3 totals 12 residues. Germline trimming cut 6 bases from V and 8 bases from J; bases unmatched to any gene: 5. Germline V gene lookup returns CDR1 DFQATT and CDR2 SNEGSKA (reference sequence). The CDR3 loop reads CSARDRGDGYTF. CDR3 nucleotides: TGCAGTGCAAGGGACAGGGGGGACGGCTACACCTTC.

This clonotype has at least ten counts. V is TRBV6-1 and J is TRBJ1-2; D possibly corresponds to TRBD1 (5 bases). Germline CDR1 and CDR2: MNHNS and SASEGT. The CDR3 contains 14 residues. The ends were cut back, 4 bases at V and 6 bases at J, with 15 bases in the middle. This CDR3 reads CASSAQGGNDGYTF. DNA of the CDR3: TGTGCCAGCAGTGCCCAGGGAGGGAACGATGGCTACACCTTC.

This clonotype was recorded at least ten times. V usage is TRBV29-1 and J usage is TRBJ2-2, with 7 bases identical to TRBD2. CDR1 and CDR2 (germline): SQVTM, ANQGSEA. The CDR3 runs 15 residues. V was clipped by 3 bases and J by 5 bases; unmatched bases: 9. The CDR3 region is CSVDRGGVRTGELFF. CDR3 bases: TGCAGCGTTGATCGTGGGGGGGTGAGGACCGGGGAGCTGTTTTTT.

This clonotype has at least ten counts. The V and J genes are TRBV5-1 and TRBJ1-1, with TRBD1 matching 8 bases. Trimming cost V 4 bases and J 2 bases; bases outside gene matches: 4. The length of the CDR3 is 14 residues. Looked up from germline, CDR1 is SGHRS and CDR2 is YFSETQ. The CDR3 here is CASSKDRGNTEAFF. CDR3 sequence (DNA): TGCGCCAGCAGCAAAGACAGGGGAAACACTGAAGCTTTCTTT.

This clonotype has ten or more counts. This chain uses TRBV5-1 with TRBJ1-5, with a tentative D call TRBD1 (6 bases). This CDR3 comprises 15 residues. CDR1 is SGHRS and CDR2 is YFSETQ in the germline V gene. The V gene lost 2 bases and the J gene lost 0 bases, with 9 bases spanning the gap. CDR3 region: CASSLGGHSNQPQHF. As DNA, the CDR3 is TGCGCCAGCAGCTTAGGGGGGCATAGCAATCAGCCCCAGCATTTT. The full variable domain, in which reference TRBV5-1 and TRBJ1-5 provide the parts outside the CDR3, is KAGVTQTPRYLIKTRGQQVTLSCSPISGHRSVSWYQQTPGQGLQFLFEYFSETQRNKGNFPGRFSGRQFSNSRSEMNVSTLELGDSALYLCASSLGGHSNQPQHFGDGTRLSIL.

The CDR3, as DNA: TGTGCCAGCAGCCAAACAGGGGGAGGTGAAGCTTTCTTT. This gives the protein CASSQTGGGEAFF. The chain joins TRBV6-2 or TRBV6-3 to TRBJ1-1; 8 bases line up with TRBD1. With 6 bases clipped from V and 7 bases from J, the junction kept 7 bases outside the gene matches. This CDR3 contains 13 residues. Germline CDR1 is MNHEY and CDR2 is SVGEGT.

This clonotype was seen ten or more times. V usage is TRBV27 and J usage is TRBJ1-1; 9 bases match TRBD1. Per germline, CDR1 MNHEY and CDR2 SMNVEV (reference sequence). V lost 6 bases, J lost 4 bases, and 15 bases stayed unmatched. The CDR3 consists of 17 residues. DNA for the CDR3: TGTGCCAGCAGCCTCCTTCGTCCCGGACAGGGGTCCACTGAAGCTTTCTTT. Amino acid sequence: CASSLLRPGQGSTEAFF.